This entry describes one T cell receptor beta chain. This clonotype was seen more than once but under ten times. No antigen is known for it. No quality values exist for individual bases; no much larger clone is one base distant. The record originates from a study of tumor-infiltrating lymphocytes in primary liver carcinoma (dated 2017 in TCRdb). Background on the whole study: Surgical resection was performed in China between November 2015 and early 2016 on about 5 patients with histopathologically diagnosed primary liver carcinoma. A total of 35 or so specimens from 5 patients went through TCRbeta repertoire sequencing, namely 25 tumor regions, 5 adjacent noncancerous liver tissues and 5 peripheral blood samples. For each liver tumor, the study sampled five regions along with adjacent normal tissue and blood, and applied TCRbeta repertoire sequencing, expression microarrays and whole-exome sequencing. Each sample produced roughly 3.5 to 8 million productive TCRbeta reads, and read depth showed no significant difference between tissue types. Hepatocellular carcinoma (four) or combined HCC and intrahepatic cholangiocarcinoma (one) was present in the five patients, who were three men and two women aged 30 to 69 years. Technical replicate repertoires showed high reproducibility, with mean shared-clone rates roughly 0.87 and correlation coefficients above 0.95. The five patients had tumors staged T1-T3 N0M0, with maximum diameters ranging from roughly 4.2 to 11 cm. Study-wide findings and limitations: The top 250 clones accounted for a significantly greater share of the repertoire in tumors than in blood (p = 0.039). Because the samples were bulk and unsorted, CD4+ and CD8+ T cell repertoires could not be compared. Consistent with antigen-driven expansion, pairs of tumor regions showed higher repertoire overlap (mean about 36%) than either tumor-adjacent pairs (about 17%) or tumor-blood pairs (approximately 15%). Only the TCR beta chain was sequenced, which likely underestimates true repertoire diversity because unpaired alpha chains were not captured. With just 4 or 5 patients in the study, the authors point out that the findings should be validated in a larger study.

Cut back by 2 bases and 7 bases, the V and J ends lie 6 bases apart. Including cysteine and phenylalanine, the CDR3 has 11 amino acids. Of all the DNA, just the CDR3 is kept, 33 bases in frame from base 1. Blood RNA was extracted from unsorted whole blood using TRIzol reagent, and germline DNA was obtained with the DNeasy Blood & Tissue kit. Patients had chronic HBV infection and were treatment-naive at sampling. Around 4 milliliters of peripheral blood were collected into K2EDTA tubes before surgery. Starting from approximately 500 ng total RNA, TCRbeta-specific cDNA was produced by reverse transcription with a constant-region primer and ProtoScript II reverse transcriptase. The TCRbeta libraries were prepared through three rounds of nested multiplex PCR following a slightly modified ARM-PCR procedure. Multiplex TRBV1-TRBV30 forward primers and a Cbeta reverse primer were used in the first two PCR rounds, each of which was run for around 10 cycles. Sample barcodes and Illumina adapters were added in a final 25-cycle PCR with Deep VentR polymerase. Before sequencing, amplicons between 200 and 500 bp were purified from gel using a QIAquick gel extraction kit. TCRbeta amplicons were sequenced on an Illumina HiSeq 2500 with 250-bp paired-end reads. The study's processing was this. Quality trimming of reads was performed with Trimmomatic v0.33, and paired reads were merged with FLASH v1.2.11 so that full CDR3 sequences could be recovered. V, D and J germline segments were assigned to the rearranged TCRbeta sequences using MiGEC v1.2.1b. Clonotype statistics and Shannon-Wiener diversity indices were computed with VDJtools v1.0.0. Except for diversity analysis, only each sample's 250 most abundant clonotypes were used in subsequent analyses to reduce sampling bias. TCRdb reprocessing: public reads trimmed at Q25 with fastp, clones called with MiXCR, in-frame beta chains kept. CDR3 protein duplicates are merged, each entry listing the most common genes and DNA. The V and J calls were determined by TCRdb, not by the authors. Across this sample there are about 200,000 distinct CDR3 sequences, with almost 65% seen only once. The top ten clones comprise roughly 7% of the sample.

This chain is built from TRBV5-7 and TRBJ1-2, with the D gene not clear enough to name. TRBV5-7 is flagged as an ORF with uncertain function. Input material: peripheral blood. This receptor was identified in a woman aged 60-75 years with primary liver carcinoma and hepatitis B virus infection. This receptor has the CDR3 CASSFEGGYTF. The nucleotide sequence is TGTGCCAGCAGCTTTGAGGGTGGCTACACCTTC.